These 3 T cell receptor beta chains were all obtained from the same sample, sequenced in a study of beta chain features in type 1 diabetes. Reverse transcription of all isolated RNA meant that expressed TCRB transcripts were sequenced. Produced via immunoSEQ multiplex PCR; TCRdb's table is partial and in-frame only. The sample has 900,000 or so clones, 17% seen once. Sample: naive CD4+ T cells from blood. These receptors were taken from a woman younger than 35 in good health.

This chain joins TRBV21-1 and TRBJ2-6; the DNA was not compared with TRBD1, the D call given in the table. TRBV21-1 is an annotated pseudogene. This CDR3 comprises 20 residues. This CDR3 reads CASSNPLRQGLPSGANVLTF. The CDR3 coding sequence is TGTGCCAGCAGCAACCCTTTGCGGCAGGGTCTCCCCTCTGGGGCCAACGTCCTGACTTTC.

This clone was counted only a few times. The J gene is TRBJ2-7, the V gene TRBV6-5; TRBD1 agrees at 7 bases. The germline V gene has CDR1 MNHEY and CDR2 SVGAGI. The junction had 8 bases not matched to a gene; V was cut back by 6 bases and J by 3 bases. The CDR3 consists of 14 residues. The chain's CDR3 is CASRPRQGYYEQYF. CDR3 bases: TGTGCCAGCAGACCCCGACAGGGATACTACGAGCAGTACTTC.

This rearrangement joins TRBV29-1 to TRBJ2-3; 7 bases align to TRBD2. Germline lookup yields CDR1 SQVTM and CDR2 ANQGSEA. The CDR3 runs to 16 residues. With 3 bases clipped from V and 1 base from J, the junction kept 10 bases outside the gene matches. The CDR3 spells CSVEGGRELGTDTQYF. For the CDR3, the DNA is TGCAGCGTTGAGGGTGGGCGGGAGTTAGGCACAGATACGCAGTATTTT.